This entry features one T cell receptor beta chain sequence. As yet, its antigen is unknown. This record belongs to a study of T cell responses to AZD1222 COVID-19 vaccine. Study results and caveats: The donor group comprised mostly white British people and more females; the analysis possibly underestimated clonal diversity. Repertoires in all cases were sampled only once the peak T cell response had passed.

The method was immunoSEQ multiplex PCR; TCRdb's version includes in-frame clones alone and lacks a portion of them. This sample has about 150,000 clones; 91% occur once, and the top ten carry about 4%. Some second doses came at about 4 weeks and others at about 12 weeks; these were pooled. Trimming removed 1 base at V and 0 bases at J, with 6 bases between. The germline gives CDR1 MNHEY, CDR2 SVGAGI. CDR3 length: 14 amino acids. The sample was peripheral blood, taken 28 days after the second AZD1222 dose. The receptor was derived from an adult who received the AZD1222 COVID-19 vaccine. J is TRBJ1-1 and V is TRBV6-5; no reliable D call. Here the CDR3 reads CASSYFGMNTEAFF. CDR3 coding DNA: TGTGCCAGCAGTTACTTTGGAATGAACACTGAAGCTTTCTTT.